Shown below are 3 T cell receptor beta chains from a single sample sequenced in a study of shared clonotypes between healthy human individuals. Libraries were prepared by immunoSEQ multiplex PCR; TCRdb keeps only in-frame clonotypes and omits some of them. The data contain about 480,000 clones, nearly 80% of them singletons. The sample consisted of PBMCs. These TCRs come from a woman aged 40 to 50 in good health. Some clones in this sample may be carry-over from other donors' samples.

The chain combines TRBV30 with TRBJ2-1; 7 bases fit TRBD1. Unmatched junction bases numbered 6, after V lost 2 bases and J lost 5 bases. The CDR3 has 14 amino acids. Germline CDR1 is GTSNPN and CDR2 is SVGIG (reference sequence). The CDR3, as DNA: TGTGCCTGGAGTAGGGGGACAGTTAACAATGAGCAGTTCTTC. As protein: CAWSRGTVNNEQFF.

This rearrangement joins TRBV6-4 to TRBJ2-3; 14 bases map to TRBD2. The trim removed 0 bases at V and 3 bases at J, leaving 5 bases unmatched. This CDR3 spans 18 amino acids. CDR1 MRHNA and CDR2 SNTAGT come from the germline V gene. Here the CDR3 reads CASSDSPGTSGSTDTQYF. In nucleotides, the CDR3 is TGTGCCAGCAGTGACTCCCCAGGGACTAGCGGGAGTACAGATACGCAGTATTTT.

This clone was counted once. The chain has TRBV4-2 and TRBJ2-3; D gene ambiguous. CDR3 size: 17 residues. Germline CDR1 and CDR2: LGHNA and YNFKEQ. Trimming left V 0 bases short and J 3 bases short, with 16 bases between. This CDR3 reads CASSQDSASLGTDTQYF. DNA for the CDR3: TGTGCCAGCAGCCAAGATAGTGCTTCCTTGGGGACAGATACGCAGTATTTT.